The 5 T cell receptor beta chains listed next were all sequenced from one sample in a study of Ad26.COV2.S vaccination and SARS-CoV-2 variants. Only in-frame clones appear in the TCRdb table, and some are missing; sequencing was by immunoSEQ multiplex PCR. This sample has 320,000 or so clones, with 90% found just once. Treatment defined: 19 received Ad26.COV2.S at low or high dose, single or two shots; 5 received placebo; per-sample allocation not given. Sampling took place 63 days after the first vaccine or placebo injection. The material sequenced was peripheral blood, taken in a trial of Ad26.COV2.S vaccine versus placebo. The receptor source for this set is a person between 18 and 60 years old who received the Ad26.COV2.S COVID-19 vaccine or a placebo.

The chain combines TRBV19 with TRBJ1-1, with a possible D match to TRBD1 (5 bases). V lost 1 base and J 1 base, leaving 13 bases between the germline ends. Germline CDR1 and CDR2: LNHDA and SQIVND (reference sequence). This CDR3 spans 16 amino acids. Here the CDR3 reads CASSIVPGPQNTEAFF. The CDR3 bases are TGTGCCAGTAGTATAGTTCCGGGACCCCAGAACACTGAAGCTTTCTTT.

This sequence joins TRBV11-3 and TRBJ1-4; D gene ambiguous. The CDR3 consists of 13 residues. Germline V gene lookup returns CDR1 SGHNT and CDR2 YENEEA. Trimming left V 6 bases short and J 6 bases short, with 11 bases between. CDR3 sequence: CASRTGRDEKLFF. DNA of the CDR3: TGTGCCAGCAGAACTGGGAGGGATGAAAAACTGTTTTTT.

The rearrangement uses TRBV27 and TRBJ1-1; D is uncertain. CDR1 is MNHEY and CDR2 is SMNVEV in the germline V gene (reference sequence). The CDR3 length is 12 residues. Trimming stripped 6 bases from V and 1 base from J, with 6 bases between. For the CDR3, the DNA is TGTGCCAGCAGCGGCCGGAACACTGAAGCTTTCTTT. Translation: CASSGRNTEAFF.

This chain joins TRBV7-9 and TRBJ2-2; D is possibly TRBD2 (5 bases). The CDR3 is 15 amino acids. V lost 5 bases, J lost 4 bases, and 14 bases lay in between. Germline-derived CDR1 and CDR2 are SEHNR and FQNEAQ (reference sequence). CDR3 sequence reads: CASSPPGYSTGELFF. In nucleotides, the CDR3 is TGTGCCAGCAGCCCCCCGGGATACAGCACCGGGGAGCTGTTTTTT.

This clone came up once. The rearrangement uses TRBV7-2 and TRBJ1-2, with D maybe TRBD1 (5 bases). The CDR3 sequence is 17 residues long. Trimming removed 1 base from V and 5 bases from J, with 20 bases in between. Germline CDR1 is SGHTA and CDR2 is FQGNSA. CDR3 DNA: TGTGCCAGCAGCTTAGTTGACGTGCGACAGTCTTTTTATGGCTACACCTTC. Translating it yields CASSLVDVRQSFYGYTF. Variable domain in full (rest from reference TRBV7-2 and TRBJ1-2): GAGVSQSPSNKVTEKGKDVELRCDPISGHTALYWYRQSLGQGLEFLIYFQGNSAPDKSGLPSDRFSAERTGGSVSTLTIQRTQQEDSAVYLCASSLVDVRQSFYGYTFGSGTRLTVV.